This TCR beta chain was recovered during a study of cytomegalovirus exposure and HLA in healthy donors. PCR amplification relied on 60 Vbeta primers (plus 13 Jbeta primers). Profiled with immunoSEQ multiplex PCR; TCRdb holds only in-frame clones, not every one. The sample yields about 280,000 clones, about 90% seen once. Between the trimmed V and J ends, which lost 6 bases and 6 bases, there was a span of 5 bases. Germline CDR1 is MNHNY and CDR2 is SVGAGI (reference sequence). The CDR3 extends over 11 amino acids. Study-wide results and caveats: Sequencing likely caused a cluster of highly shared sequence variants.

This clone has just a few counts. The target antigen is unknown. Other DNA variants within this sample encode the same CDR3. The chain links TRBV6-6 to TRBJ2-2; D remains unclear. This receptor was taken from a woman aged 18-29 years in good health and CMV-seronegative. The sequenced sample was PBMCs. The CDR3 protein is CASSPAGELFF. DNA of the CDR3: TGTGCCAGCAGCCCCGCCGGGGAGCTGTTTTTT.